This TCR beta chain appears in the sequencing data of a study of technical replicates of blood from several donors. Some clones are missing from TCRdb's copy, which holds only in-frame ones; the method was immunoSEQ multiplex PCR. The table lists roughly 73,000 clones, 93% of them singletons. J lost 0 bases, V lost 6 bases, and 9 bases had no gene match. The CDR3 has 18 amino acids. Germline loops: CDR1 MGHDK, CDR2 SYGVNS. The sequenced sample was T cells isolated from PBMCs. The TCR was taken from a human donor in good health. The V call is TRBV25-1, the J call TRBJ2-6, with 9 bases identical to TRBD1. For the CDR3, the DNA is TGTGCCAGCAGCCGTTTGGGACAGGGCCGCTCTGGGGCCAACGTCCTGACTTTC. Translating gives CASSRLGQGRSGANVLTF.